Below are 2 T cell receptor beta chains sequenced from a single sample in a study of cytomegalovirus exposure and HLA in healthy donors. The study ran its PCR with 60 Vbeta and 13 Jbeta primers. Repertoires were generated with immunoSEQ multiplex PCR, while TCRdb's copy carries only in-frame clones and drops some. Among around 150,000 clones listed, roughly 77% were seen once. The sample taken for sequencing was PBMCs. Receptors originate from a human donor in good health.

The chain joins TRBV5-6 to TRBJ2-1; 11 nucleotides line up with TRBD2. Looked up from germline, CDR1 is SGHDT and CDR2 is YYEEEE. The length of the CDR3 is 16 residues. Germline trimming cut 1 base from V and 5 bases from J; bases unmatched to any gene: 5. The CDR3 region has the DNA TGTGCCAGCAGCTTGCCCCTAGCGGGAGGACACAATGAGCAGTTCTTC. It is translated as CASSLPLAGGHNEQFF.

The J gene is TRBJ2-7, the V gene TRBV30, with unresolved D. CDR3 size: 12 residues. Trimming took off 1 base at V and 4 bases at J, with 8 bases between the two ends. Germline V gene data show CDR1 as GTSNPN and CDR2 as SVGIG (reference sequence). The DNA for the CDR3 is TGTGCCTGGAGTGCCGTTATTTACGAGCAGTACTTC. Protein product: CAWSAVIYEQYF.